Below are 20 T cell receptor beta chains sequenced from a single sample in a study of CD8 T cells in ankylosing spondylitis. TCRdb used MiXCR to reprocess the 5' RACE reads, holding one entry per CDR3 protein. Among 200,000 to 250,000 distinct CDR3 sequences listed, about 30% were seen once. The sequencing sample was made of blood, either unsorted or a sorted T cell fraction (not recorded which). The receptors here all came from a male donor with ankylosing spondylitis or in good health (not recorded which).

This clonotype was found a few times. The chain is built from TRBV29-1 and TRBJ2-7, with 9 nucleotides matching TRBD1. CDR1 is SQVTM and CDR2 is ANQGSEA in the germline V gene. The CDR3 contains 14 residues. Trimming at V came to 6 bases and at J to 0 bases, leaving 6 bases not matched to a gene. The DNA of the CDR3 is TGCAGCGTCTCTCCGGGACAGGGCTCCTACGAGCAGTACTTC. It encodes CSVSPGQGSYEQYF.

The genes are TRBV6-1 and TRBJ2-2, with 7 nucleotides matching TRBD1. Germline CDR1 and CDR2: MNHNS and SASEGT. The CDR3 is made up of 15 amino acids. The J segment lost 4 bases and the V segment lost 6 bases, leaving 8 bases of the junction unmatched. CDR3 amino acids: CASSTITGVTGELFF. The DNA for the CDR3 is TGTGCCAGCAGCACAATCACAGGGGTCACCGGGGAGCTGTTTTTT.

The chain has TRBV10-3 and TRBJ2-3; 10 positions agree with TRBD2. J was trimmed by 2 bases and V by 2 bases; bases with no gene match: 4. Germline assignment: CDR1 ENHRY and CDR2 SYGVKD. This CDR3 has 16 residues. This chain's CDR3 is CAISETSGGATDTQYF. The DNA of the CDR3 is TGTGCCATCAGTGAGACCAGCGGGGGGGCCACAGATACGCAGTATTTT.

As DNA, the CDR3 is TGTGCCAGCAGCCGACCCTCCAGACATGCTGAGCAGTTCTTC. Translating it yields CASSRPSRHAEQFF. This chain connects TRBV5-6 to TRBJ2-1; D unresolved. Germline V lookup: CDR1 SGHDT, CDR2 YYEEEE. V was trimmed by 4 bases and J by 9 bases, leaving 17 bases between them. The CDR3 totals 14 residues.

This sequence joins TRBV10-3 and TRBJ2-1; D may be TRBD1 (6 bases). Germline values: CDR1 ENHRY, CDR2 SYGVKD. Trimming took off 1 base at V and 4 bases at J, with 11 bases between the two ends. The CDR3 spans 15 residues. The CDR3 loop is CAISEWAGDYNEQFF. The CDR3 DNA sequence: TGTGCCATCAGTGAGTGGGCAGGGGATTACAATGAGCAGTTCTTC.

This clonotype was counted only a few times. The chain links TRBV20-1 to TRBJ2-7; D could derive from TRBD1 or TRBD2 (5 bases each). V was trimmed by 3 bases and J by 1 base, leaving 13 bases between them. The CDR3 length is 14 residues. Per the germline V gene, CDR1 is DFQATT and CDR2 is SNEGSKA (reference sequence). This CDR3 is CSARTGTKSYEQYF. For the CDR3, the DNA is TGCAGTGCTAGGACCGGGACGAAATCCTACGAGCAGTACTTC.

This sequence joins TRBV9 and TRBJ2-7, with D possibly TRBD1 on 6 matching bases. The CDR3 is made up of 15 amino acids. Germline V gene data show CDR1 as SGDLS and CDR2 as YYNGEE. The germline V and J ends were trimmed by 0 bases and 5 bases, with 15 bases remaining between them. Here the CDR3 DNA reads TGTGCCAGCAGCGTAGCAGGGGACCCGGCCCACGAGCAGTACTTC. This encodes CASSVAGDPAHEQYF.

In its sample, this clonotype was seen a few times. The chain employs TRBV6-5 and TRBJ1-6; D is perhaps TRBD1 (5 bases). CDR3 size: 15 residues. V lost 4 bases and J 4 bases, leaving 11 bases between the germline ends. Germline V lookup: CDR1 MNHEY, CDR2 SVGAGI. The CDR3 DNA follows: TGTGCCAGCAGTTCCCCAGGACAATATAATTCACCCCTCCACTTT. It encodes CASSSPGQYNSPLHF.

The DNA of the CDR3 is TGTGCCAGCAGTGACAGGGTCACCGGGGAGCTGTTTTTT. It specifies CASSDRVTGELFF. The V gene is TRBV6-1, the J gene TRBJ2-2; maybe TRBD1 (5 bases). The CDR3 spans 13 residues. CDR1 and CDR2 from the germline V gene are MNHNS and SASEGT. Between the trimmed V and J ends, which lost 3 bases and 4 bases, there was a span of 6 bases.

This clonotype occurred a few times. V and J are TRBV20-1 and TRBJ2-2, with a tentative D call TRBD1 (6 bases). The V end lost 1 base, the J end lost 6 bases, and 21 bases lay between the germline ends. Per germline, CDR1 DFQATT and CDR2 SNEGSKA (reference sequence). The CDR3 length is 17 residues. The CDR3 nucleotides read TGCAGTGCTAGAGTTGGGGAACAGGGTGACTGGGCCGGGGAGCTGTTTTTT. It encodes CSARVGEQGDWAGELFF.

This clonotype was recorded a few times. J is TRBJ2-3 and V is TRBV28; D ambiguous. The CDR3 is 12 residues long. Trimming left V 8 bases short and J 5 bases short, with 11 bases between. Germline values: CDR1 MDHEN, CDR2 SYDVKM. The CDR3 spells CASEQTGDTQYF. DNA for the CDR3: TGTGCCAGCGAGCAAACGGGAGATACGCAGTATTTT.

This clonotype was picked up a small number of times. V is TRBV24-1 and J is TRBJ1-5, with no clear D. The CDR3 spans 14 residues. V lost 5 bases and J 4 bases, leaving 11 bases between the germline ends. Germline V gene sequence: CDR1 KGHDR, CDR2 SFDVKD. CDR3 nucleotides: TGTGCCACCAGTGCCGAGGACGGAAATCAGCCCCAGCATTTT. It is translated as CATSAEDGNQPQHF.

The V gene is TRBV15, the J gene TRBJ1-4, with D maybe TRBD1 (6 bases). The V gene lost 3 bases and the J gene lost 4 bases, with 15 bases spanning the gap. Germline V gene data show CDR1 as LNHNV and CDR2 as YYDKDF (reference sequence). The CDR3 sequence is 16 residues long. The CDR3 is CATSSDRWGSNEKLFF. CDR3 nucleotides: TGTGCCACCAGCAGTGACAGGTGGGGAAGTAATGAAAAACTGTTTTTT. Based on the CDR3 plus reference TRBV15 and TRBJ1-4, the full variable domain is DAMVIQNPRYQVTQFGKPVTLSCSQTLNHNVMYWYQQKSSQAPKLLFHYYDKDFNNEADTPDNFQSRRPNTSFCFLDIRSPGLGDTAMYLCATSSDRWGSNEKLFFGSGTQLSVL.

The chain joins TRBV27 to TRBJ2-2; 10 bases agree with TRBD1. CDR1 is MNHEY and CDR2 is SMNVEV in the germline V gene (reference sequence). V gave up 5 bases and J gave up 5 bases; unmatched junction bases: 5. CDR3 length: 15 residues. For the CDR3, the DNA is TGTGCCAGCAGTCCAGGGGGACAGGGGACCGGGGAGCTGTTTTTT. Translated: CASSPGGQGTGELFF.

This clonotype was recorded a few times. The V call is TRBV4-1, the J call TRBJ1-1; D possibly corresponds to TRBD1 (5 bases). The CDR3 consists of 16 residues. The ends were cut back, 3 bases at V and 0 bases at J, with 14 bases in the middle. CDR1 and CDR2 (germline): MGHRA, YSYEKL. As DNA, the CDR3 is TGCGCCAGCAGCCAGGCAGGGCAAATACTGAACACTGAAGCTTTCTTT. Its protein product is CASSQAGQILNTEAFF.

V usage is TRBV20-1 and J usage is TRBJ2-7; D might be TRBD1 (7 bases). This CDR3 comprises 11 residues. With 1 base removed from V and 12 bases from J, the gap between germline ends came to 13 bases. The germline gives CDR1 DFQATT, CDR2 SNEGSKA (reference sequence). The DNA of the CDR3 is TGCAGTGCTAGAGTCCAGGGGGGTAGGTACTTC. This codes for CSARVQGGRYF.

V and J are TRBV12-3 or TRBV12-4 and TRBJ2-3, with 8 bases that match TRBD2. The J segment lost 2 bases and the V segment lost 4 bases, leaving 5 bases of the junction unmatched. This CDR3 comprises 15 residues. CDR3 amino acids: CASSWVSGDTDTQYF. CDR3 nucleotides: TGTGCCAGCAGTTGGGTTAGCGGGGACACAGATACGCAGTATTTT.

The gene calls are TRBV28 and TRBJ2-3; 14 bases are a match to TRBD2. Trimming at V came to 10 bases and at J to 0 bases, leaving 6 bases not matched to a gene. CDR3 size: 16 residues. Per the germline V gene, CDR1 is MDHEN and CDR2 is SYDVKM. The CDR3 is CATQRTSGGSTDTQYF. CDR3 DNA: TGTGCCACTCAGAGGACTAGCGGGGGGAGCACAGATACGCAGTATTTT.

J is TRBJ2-5 and V is TRBV7-8, with D perhaps TRBD1 (5 bases). Deletions cut 8 bases from V and 5 bases from J, with 15 bases between. Germline CDR1 SGHVS, CDR2 FQNEAQ. This CDR3 contains 13 residues. DNA of the CDR3: TGTGCCAGCCTCAGGGCCCCCGGCGAGACCCAGTACTTC. Translated, it gives CASLRAPGETQYF. The complete variable domain, with remaining parts taken from reference TRBV7-8 and TRBJ2-5, reads GAGVSQSPRYKVAKRGQDVALRCDPISGHVSLFWYQQALGQGPEFLTYFQNEAQLDKSGLPSDRFFAERPEGSVSTLKIQRTQQEDSAVYLCASLRAPGETQYFGPGTRLLVL.

This clonotype has a single count. V and J are TRBV12-3 or TRBV12-4 and TRBJ2-1, with 8 bases lining up with TRBD1. Losses at the gene ends were 3 bases for V and 7 bases for J; bases not matched to a gene: 5. This CDR3 has 14 residues. Written as DNA, the CDR3 is TGTGCCAGCAGTTTGTTCAACAGGGGGAATGAGCAGTTCTTC. This sequence encodes CASSLFNRGNEQFF.